Each of the 7 T cell receptor beta chains below was sequenced from the same sample in a study of T cell responses to AZD1222 COVID-19 vaccine. The assay was immunoSEQ multiplex PCR, and TCRdb's table has in-frame clones only and misses some. Of 100,000 or so clones in the sample, about 86% were seen once. The specimen comprised peripheral blood, sampled on day 0 of AZD1222 vaccination. Every receptor here comes from an adult in good health.

This clone has only a few counts. The V and J genes are TRBV20-1 and TRBJ1-1; no clear D gene. The CDR3 runs 11 residues. The V end was cut by 2 bases, the J end by 7 bases, with 8 bases between. Germline CDR1 DFQATT, CDR2 SNEGSKA (reference sequence). The CDR3 bases are TGCAGTGCTAGACACGGGAATGAAGCTTTCTTT. Amino acid sequence: CSARHGNEAFF.

The J gene is TRBJ2-2, the V gene TRBV7-9; no definite D call. The length of the CDR3 is 13 residues. Per germline, CDR1 SEHNR and CDR2 FQNEAQ (reference sequence). V lost 1 base and J lost 6, with 6 bases in between. The CDR3 DNA is TGTGCCAGCAGCTTAGTGCTACCCGGGGAGCTGTTTTTT. This sequence encodes CASSLVLPGELFF.

The J gene is TRBJ2-3, the V gene TRBV6-2 or TRBV6-3; TRBD1 agrees at 7 bases. With V trimmed by 4 bases and J by 2 bases, 6 bases remained unmatched. Germline V CDR1 and CDR2: MNHEY, SVGEGT. This CDR3 comprises 15 residues. The CDR3 loop reads CASSFWQGDTDTQYF. DNA for the CDR3: TGTGCCAGCAGTTTCTGGCAGGGGGACACAGATACGCAGTATTTT.

The chain has TRBV5-6 and TRBJ1-4; D ambiguous. This CDR3 spans 14 amino acids. V gave up 1 base and J gave up 6 bases, with 10 bases separating them. Germline V gene lookup returns CDR1 SGHDT and CDR2 YYEEEE. CDR3 amino acids: CASSLKGLDEKLFF. The CDR3 nucleotides are TGTGCCAGCAGCTTGAAAGGGCTGGATGAAAAACTGTTTTTT.

The chain has TRBV7-9 and TRBJ1-2; 9 nucleotides agree with TRBD1. The V segment lost 4 bases and the J segment 5 bases; nucleotides outside the gene matches: 8. Germline V gene lookup returns CDR1 SEHNR and CDR2 FQNEAQ (reference sequence). This CDR3 has 15 amino acids. The chain's CDR3 is CASSYNTGGGYGYTF. The CDR3 region has the DNA TGTGCCAGCAGCTATAATACAGGGGGCGGGTATGGCTACACCTTC.

V usage is TRBV15 and J usage is TRBJ2-7; TRBD2 aligns across 12 bases. Germline CDR1 is LNHNV and CDR2 is YYDKDF (reference sequence). The CDR3 runs to 16 residues. The ends lost 1 base at V and 5 bases at J; junction bases unmatched: 6. The CDR3 bases are TGTGCCACCAGCAGAGGGACTAGCGGGGCCTTGGACGAGCAGTACTTC. It encodes CATSRGTSGALDEQYF.

This clone was observed a single time. The chain is built from TRBV5-4 and TRBJ2-2, with 14 bases lining up with TRBD2. The CDR3 contains 15 residues. The ends lost 4 bases at V and 7 bases at J; junction bases unmatched: 3. CDR1 is SGHNT, CDR2 YYREEE, per germline (reference sequence). The CDR3 protein is CASSAGTSGSGELFF. DNA of the CDR3: TGTGCCAGCAGCGCTGGGACTAGCGGGAGCGGGGAGCTGTTTTTT.